These 11 T cell receptor beta chains were sequenced from one sample in a study of beta chain features in type 1 diabetes. These receptors' antigens are unknown. Sequencing targeted expressed TCRB transcripts, as all isolated RNA had been reverse transcribed. Sequencing used immunoSEQ multiplex PCR; TCRdb keeps in-frame clones, though not all of them. The sample lists hundreds of thousands of clones, roughly an eighth occurring once. General study findings and limits: Type 1 diabetes patients had moderately but significantly shorter TCRB CDR3s in all four CD4+ subsets.

Sequencing was carried out using naive CD4+ T cells from blood. The receptor set was obtained from a man aged 30-40 years with type 1 diabetes.

There are a few counts of this clone. The chain is built from TRBV10-3 and TRBJ2-3, with D uncertain. This CDR3 has 14 residues. The ends were cut back, 4 bases at V and 3 bases at J, with 11 bases in the middle. Germline assignment: CDR1 ENHRY and CDR2 SYGVKD. The CDR3 here is CAISVAPTTDTQYF. CDR3 bases: TGTGCCATCAGTGTAGCCCCAACGACAGATACGCAGTATTTT.

This clone came up a few times. This chain joins TRBV5-1 and TRBJ2-3, with 8 bases fitting TRBD2. V shed 5 bases, J shed 0 bases, and the junction held 5 bases outside the gene matches. Germline loops: CDR1 SGHRS, CDR2 YFSETQ. The CDR3 has 15 amino acids. CDR3 loop: CASRSSGSSTDTQYF. DNA of the CDR3: TGCGCCAGCAGATCCAGCGGGAGCAGCACAGATACGCAGTATTTT.

V gene TRBV18 combines with J gene TRBJ2-1; 8 bases line up with TRBD1. CDR3 length: 15 residues. CDR1 is KGHSH, CDR2 LQKENI, per germline. V lost 8 bases, J lost 7 bases, and 13 bases stayed unmatched. The CDR3 is CASRITGTGVNEQFF. The CDR3 coding sequence is TGTGCCAGCAGAATTACCGGGACAGGAGTGAATGAGCAGTTCTTC.

This CDR3 reads CASSPKPRDTGELFF. The CDR3 region has the DNA TGCGCCAGCAGCCCAAAACCCCGAGACACCGGGGAGCTGTTTTTT. The rearrangement uses TRBV4-3 and TRBJ2-2; the D is unclear. Germline assignment: CDR1 LGHNA and CDR2 YSLEER. This CDR3 has 15 residues. Trimming stripped 4 bases from V and 3 bases from J, with 12 bases between.

The CDR3 DNA reads as TGTGCCAGCAGCATTGGGACTAGCGGGATCACAGATACGCAGTATTTT. Amino acid sequence: CASSIGTSGITDTQYF. The gene calls are TRBV9 and TRBJ2-3, with 13 bases identical to TRBD2. Germline CDR1 SGDLS, CDR2 YYNGEE. Unmatched junction bases numbered 4, after V lost 4 bases and J lost 2 bases. CDR3 size: 16 residues.

The chain couples TRBV7-8 to TRBJ2-5; 9 bases agree with TRBD2. V dropped 0 bases and J dropped 1; count of bases not matched to a gene: 12. The CDR3 has 19 amino acids. The germline V gene encodes CDR1 SGHVS and CDR2 FQNEAQ. This chain's CDR3 is CASSLAWGSGRTPQETQYF. CDR3 DNA sequence: TGTGCCAGCAGCTTAGCGTGGGGTAGCGGGAGAACCCCCCAAGAGACCCAGTACTTC. Using reference TRBV7-8 and TRBJ2-5 for the parts outside the CDR3, the full variable domain is GAGVSQSPRYKVAKRGQDVALRCDPISGHVSLFWYQQALGQGPEFLTYFQNEAQLDKSGLPSDRFFAERPEGSVSTLKIQRTQQEDSAVYLCASSLAWGSGRTPQETQYFGPGTRLLVL.

The chain carries TRBV28 and TRBJ1-5; D gene unclear. This CDR3 comprises 12 residues. Trimming shortened V by 5 bases and J by 6 bases, and 8 bases separated the two germline ends. Per the germline V gene, CDR1 is MDHEN and CDR2 is SYDVKM. The DNA for the CDR3 is TGTGCCAGCAGTGGGAGTATTCAGCCCCAGCATTTT. Translated, it gives CASSGSIQPQHF. The full variable domain, rest sourced from reference TRBV28 and TRBJ1-5, is DVKVTQSSRYLVKRTGEKVFLECVQDMDHENMFWYRQDPGLGLRLIYFSYDVKMKEKGDIPEGYSVSREKKERFSLILESASTNQTSMYLCASSGSIQPQHFGDGTRLSIL.

This clone was counted only a few times. V gene TRBV28 combines with J gene TRBJ2-1; possible D gene TRBD2, 6 bases. Germline loops: CDR1 MDHEN, CDR2 SYDVKM. The CDR3 has 14 residues. Deletions cut 6 bases from V and 4 bases from J, with 13 bases between. The CDR3 nucleotides read TGTGCCAGCAGGGCTAGCGATTTATACAATGAGCAGTTCTTC. Its translation: CASRASDLYNEQFF.

The CDR3: CASSAESSYNEQFF. For the CDR3, the DNA is TGCGCCAGCAGCGCAGAAAGCTCCTACAATGAGCAGTTCTTC. The V gene is TRBV5-1, the J gene TRBJ2-1, with D uncertain. CDR3 length: 14 residues. V lost 4 bases and J 0 bases, leaving 8 bases between the germline ends. Germline CDR1 SGHRS, CDR2 YFSETQ.

This chain uses TRBV2 with TRBJ1-3; D might be TRBD1 (6 bases). The ends were cut back, 8 bases at V and 3 bases at J, with 17 bases in the middle. Germline V gene lookup returns CDR1 SNHLY and CDR2 FYNNEI. The CDR3 loop spans 15 amino acids. CDR3: CASVGGQGGGNTIYF. Written as DNA, the CDR3 is TGTGCCAGCGTTGGGGGCCAAGGTGGTGGAAACACCATATATTTT.

The rearrangement uses TRBV18 and TRBJ2-7; D ambiguous. This CDR3 contains 14 residues. Trimming took 2 bases from V and 0 from J, leaving 8 bases between them. In germline, CDR1 is KGHSH, CDR2 LQKENI. The CDR3, as DNA: TGTGCCAGCTCACCAATCGATAGCTCCTACGAGCAGTACTTC. Encoded protein: CASSPIDSSYEQYF.